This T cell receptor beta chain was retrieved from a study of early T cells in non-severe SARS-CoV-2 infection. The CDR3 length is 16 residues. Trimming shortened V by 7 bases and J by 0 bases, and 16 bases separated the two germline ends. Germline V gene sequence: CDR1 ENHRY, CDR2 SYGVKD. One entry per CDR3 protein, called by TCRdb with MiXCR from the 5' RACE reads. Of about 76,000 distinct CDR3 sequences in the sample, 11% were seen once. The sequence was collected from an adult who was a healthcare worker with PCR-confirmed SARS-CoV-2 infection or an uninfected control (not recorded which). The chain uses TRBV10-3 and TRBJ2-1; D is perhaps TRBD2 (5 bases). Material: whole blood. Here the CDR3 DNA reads TGTGCCATCACAGACCTACTGGGGAGCTCCTACAATGAGCAGTTCTTC. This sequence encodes CAITDLLGSSYNEQFF.